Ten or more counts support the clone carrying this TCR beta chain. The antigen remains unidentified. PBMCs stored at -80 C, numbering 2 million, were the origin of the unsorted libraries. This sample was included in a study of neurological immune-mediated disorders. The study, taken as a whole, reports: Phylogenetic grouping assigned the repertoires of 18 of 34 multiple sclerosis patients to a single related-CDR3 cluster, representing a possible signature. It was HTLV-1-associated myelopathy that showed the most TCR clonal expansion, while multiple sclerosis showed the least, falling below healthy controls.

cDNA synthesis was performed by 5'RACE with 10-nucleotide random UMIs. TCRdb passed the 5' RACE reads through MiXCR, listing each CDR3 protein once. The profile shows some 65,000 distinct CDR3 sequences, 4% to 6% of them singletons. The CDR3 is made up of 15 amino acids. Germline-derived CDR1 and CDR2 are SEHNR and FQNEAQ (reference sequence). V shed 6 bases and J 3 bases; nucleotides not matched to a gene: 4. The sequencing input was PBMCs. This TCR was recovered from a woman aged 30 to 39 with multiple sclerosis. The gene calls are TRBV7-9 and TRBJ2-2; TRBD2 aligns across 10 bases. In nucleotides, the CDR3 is TGTGCCAGCAGTACTAGCGGGGTGGACACCGGGGAGCTGTTTTTT. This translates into CASSTSGVDTGELFF.